The present entry profiles one T cell receptor (beta chain) with its context. The antigen is not known. The data are from a study of T cell responses to AZD1222 COVID-19 vaccine. Study-wide results and limits: In the spike-specific TCR repertoire, nearly half reportedly target unmutated variant regions. At 160-218 and 743-854, vaccine-associated CD4 TCRs were dominant, and they spanned spike. It was only 6 or 7 AZD1222 recipients who were seropositive at baseline.

The CDR3 is 15 amino acids. Germline lookup yields CDR1 LGHNA and CDR2 YSLEER. V gave up 7 bases and J gave up 4 bases, with 16 bases separating them. Clones were sequenced by immunoSEQ multiplex PCR, and TCRdb holds only the in-frame ones, with some missing. In the table there are 130,000 to 150,000 clones, nearly 90% of which are singletons. The TCR originated in an adult who received the MenACWY meningococcal vaccine as a control. V usage is TRBV4-3 and J usage is TRBJ2-2, with D perhaps assigned TRBD1 or TRBD2 (7 bases each). Sequenced material: peripheral blood, taken 28 days after the second dose of the MenACWY control vaccine. CDR3 nucleotide sequence: TGCGCCAGCAATCAGGGGGGGCCGAGCACCGGGGAGCTGTTTTTT. As protein: CASNQGGPSTGELFF.